The present T cell receptor (beta chain) was sequenced within a study of T cell responses to AZD1222 COVID-19 vaccine. The CDR3 has 18 residues. Germline-derived CDR1 and CDR2 are LNHDA and SQIVND (reference sequence). The ends were cut back, 3 bases at V and 6 bases at J, with 21 bases in the middle. Assay used: immunoSEQ multiplex PCR; TCRdb lists only in-frame clones, some missing. The sample lists roughly 80,000 clones, roughly nine tenths occurring once. V gene TRBV19 combines with J gene TRBJ1-6, with a tentative D call TRBD1 (5 bases). This clonotype originated in an adult in good health. Material: peripheral blood, obtained on day 0 of AZD1222 vaccination. CDR3 in DNA: TGTGCCAGTAGTATTTTAACCGGGGCCGGAAATCTTAATTCACCCCTCCACTTT. This translates into CASSILTGAGNLNSPLHF.